Below, 17 T cell receptor beta chains from the same sample are listed, as sequenced in a study of blood T cell repertoires in COVID-19. Using immunoSEQ multiplex PCR, the repertoire was profiled, and TCRdb retains in-frame clones only, with some absent. The data show fewer than 200,000 clones, 82% seen once. Material for sequencing was peripheral blood. Receptors were obtained from a woman in her 70s with acute or convalescent COVID-19.

This chain joins TRBV11-2 and TRBJ2-1, with D perhaps TRBD2 (6 bases). Germline V gives CDR1 SGHAT, CDR2 FQNNGV. V was trimmed by 5 bases and J by 4 bases, leaving 18 bases between them. The CDR3 covers 16 residues. In nucleotides, the CDR3 is TGTGCCAGCAGCGAGAACCCGGGACTCCCTTACAATGAGCAGTTCTTC. Its translation is CASSENPGLPYNEQFF.

This chain links TRBV29-1 with TRBJ2-5; maybe TRBD2 (5 bases). Per the germline V gene, CDR1 is SQVTM and CDR2 is ANQGSEA. The CDR3 consists of 12 residues. Deletions cut 4 bases from V and 2 bases from J, with 8 bases between. The CDR3 reads CSVVEGQETQYF. For the CDR3, the DNA is TGCAGCGTTGTCGAGGGACAAGAGACCCAGTACTTC.

The CDR3 loop reads CSGAGNTEAFF. Here the CDR3 DNA reads TGCAGCGGGGCAGGGAACACTGAAGCTTTCTTT. The rearrangement links TRBV29-1 to TRBJ1-1; D is unclear. This CDR3 is built from 11 residues. V was clipped by 7 bases and J by 1 base, with 7 bases between them. CDR1 SQVTM and CDR2 ANQGSEA come from the germline V gene.

This sequence joins TRBV9 and TRBJ1-3; possibly TRBD1 for D (5 bases). The V and J ends lost 2 bases and 0 bases respectively, with 18 bases between them. CDR1 and CDR2 (germline): SGDLS, YYNGEE. This CDR3 has 18 amino acids. Written as DNA, the CDR3 is TGTGCCAGCAGCGTTGGGAGGGGCGACAGTTACTCTGGAAACACCATATATTTT. Encoded protein: CASSVGRGDSYSGNTIYF.

The rearrangement joins TRBV2 to TRBJ2-7; D gene uncertain. Germline lookup yields CDR1 SNHLY and CDR2 FYNNEI. The V end was cut by 7 bases, the J end by 3 bases, with 7 bases between. This CDR3 spans 11 amino acids. The CDR3 loop reads CASTNYYEQYF. The DNA for the CDR3 is TGTGCCAGCACCAACTACTACGAGCAGTACTTC.

The gene calls are TRBV6-2 or TRBV6-3 and TRBJ2-3, with 14 bases lining up with TRBD2. This CDR3 contains 19 residues. Trimming removed 2 bases from V and 2 bases from J; junction bases left unmatched: 9. Germline CDR1 MNHEY, CDR2 SVGEGT. The CDR3 sequence: CASSYPDRTSGGPTDTQYF. The CDR3, as DNA: TGTGCCAGCAGTTACCCCGACCGGACTAGCGGGGGGCCCACAGATACGCAGTATTTT.

J is TRBJ2-3 and V is TRBV7-9, with a weak D call TRBD2 (5 bases). The CDR3 length is 16 residues. In germline, CDR1 is SEHNR, CDR2 FQNEAQ (reference sequence). V was shortened by 7 bases and J by 2 bases, with 19 bases between the two germline ends. As DNA, the CDR3 is TGTGCCAGCACCTATAGCGACATGAGCGACACAGATACGCAGTATTTT. This sequence encodes CASTYSDMSDTDTQYF.

This chain links TRBV19 with TRBJ1-4; 7 bases fit TRBD1. Germline V gene sequence: CDR1 LNHDA, CDR2 SQIVND (reference sequence). CDR3 length equals 17 residues. With 5 bases clipped from V and 0 bases from J, the junction kept 9 bases outside the gene matches. CDR3 sequence reads: CASSPPGQLATNEKLFF. For the CDR3, the DNA is TGTGCCAGTAGTCCCCCGGGACAGCTTGCAACTAATGAAAAACTGTTTTTT.

The chain employs TRBV6-1 and TRBJ2-5; tentatively, D is TRBD1 (6 bases). The CDR3 contains 14 residues. V was trimmed by 6 bases and J by 2 bases, leaving 13 bases between them. In germline, CDR1 is MNHNS, CDR2 SASEGT. The CDR3 coding sequence is TGTGCCAGCAGCTGGGACACCAAACAAGAGACCCAGTACTTC. Translated: CASSWDTKQETQYF.

This chain connects TRBV30 to TRBJ2-3; TRBD2 matches at 7 bases. J lost 6 bases, V lost 7 bases, and 10 bases had no gene match. The CDR3 is 13 amino acids. Germline values: CDR1 GTSNPN, CDR2 SVGIG (reference sequence). The CDR3 coding sequence is TGTGCCTTCGACGGGGCCGGGAGGGATACGCAGTATTTT. It encodes CAFDGAGRDTQYF.

The chain links TRBV20-1 to TRBJ1-1; D is unclear. The V end lost 5 bases, the J end lost 9 bases, and 13 bases lay between the germline ends. The germline CDR1 and CDR2 sequences are DFQATT and SNEGSKA (reference sequence). This CDR3 contains 11 residues. The CDR3 protein is CSAPSSGKAFF. The DNA of the CDR3 is TGCAGTGCTCCCTCGTCGGGTAAAGCTTTCTTT.

This chain links TRBV19 with TRBJ1-1; D ambiguous. The V end was cut by 5 bases, the J end by 1 base, with 8 bases between. Germline V gives CDR1 LNHDA, CDR2 SQIVND (reference sequence). The CDR3 totals 13 residues. CDR3 in DNA: TGTGCCAGTAGTGTTAACAAGAACACTGAAGCTTTCTTT. It translates to CASSVNKNTEAFF.

J is TRBJ2-7 and V is TRBV28; unclear D gene. The germline V gene encodes CDR1 MDHEN and CDR2 SYDVKM. This CDR3 has 14 amino acids. V dropped 7 bases and J dropped 6 bases, with 19 bases sitting between them. The CDR3 loop is CASTHSSLVPEQYF. The CDR3 DNA sequence: TGTGCCAGCACCCACTCGTCCCTCGTACCCGAGCAGTACTTC. The complete variable domain, with remaining parts taken from reference TRBV28 and TRBJ2-7, reads DVKVTQSSRYLVKRTGEKVFLECVQDMDHENMFWYRQDPGLGLRLIYFSYDVKMKEKGDIPEGYSVSREKKERFSLILESASTNQTSMYLCASTHSSLVPEQYFGPGTRLTVT.

The chain carries TRBV30 and TRBJ2-3, with D unresolved. The CDR3 is made up of 12 amino acids. CDR1 and CDR2 (germline): GTSNPN, SVGIG (reference sequence). Trimming pared 4 bases from V and 4 bases from J, leaving 9 bases between. CDR3 amino acids: CAWNPVADTQYF. The DNA of the CDR3 is TGTGCCTGGAACCCTGTAGCAGATACGCAGTATTTT.

This chain joins TRBV19 and TRBJ1-6, with D possibly TRBD1 on 6 matching bases. The CDR3 loop spans 14 amino acids. Trimming left V 6 bases short and J 10 bases short, with 16 bases between. Per germline, CDR1 LNHDA and CDR2 SQIVND (reference sequence). The CDR3 sequence is CASSPGTSSSPLHF. The CDR3 DNA reads as TGTGCCAGTAGCCCCGGGACATCGAGCTCACCCCTCCACTTT.

This clone has a handful of counts. The rearrangement links TRBV24-1 to TRBJ2-3; no reliable D call. Germline V gives CDR1 KGHDR, CDR2 SFDVKD. V was clipped by 4 bases and J by 3 bases, with 7 bases between them. This CDR3 region has 13 residues. The chain's CDR3 is CATSDATTDTQYF. The CDR3 nucleotides are TGTGCCACCAGTGACGCGACTACAGATACGCAGTATTTT.

The sample holds a few counts of this clone. The chain links TRBV2 to TRBJ2-1; 12 bases fit TRBD1. V lost 1 base and J lost 9; bases outside the gene matches: 4. From germline, CDR1 is SNHLY and CDR2 FYNNEI. CDR3 length: 15 residues. The CDR3 region is CASSEGGTGGVEQFF. The CDR3 DNA reads as TGTGCCAGCAGTGAAGGAGGGACAGGGGGCGTTGAGCAGTTCTTC.